The 16 T cell receptor beta chains in this list originate from one sample, sequenced in a study of T cell responses to AZD1222 COVID-19 vaccine. The assay was immunoSEQ multiplex PCR, and TCRdb's table has in-frame clones only and misses some. This table holds approximately 110,000 clones, approximately 90% found once. The material was peripheral blood, obtained 28 days after the second AZD1222 dose. The origin of the receptors is an adult who received the AZD1222 COVID-19 vaccine.

The V call is TRBV28, the J call TRBJ1-2, with 9 positions matching TRBD1. In germline, CDR1 is MDHEN, CDR2 SYDVKM. With 2 bases clipped from V and 5 bases from J, the junction kept 3 bases outside the gene matches. The CDR3 length is 14 residues. DNA of the CDR3: TGTGCCAGCAGTTTAGACAGGGGGGGGTATGGCTACACCTTC. It yields the protein CASSLDRGGYGYTF.

CDR3 loop: CASSKASVFGGRTTEAFF. CDR3 bases: TGTGCCAGCAGCAAAGCCTCGGTATTCGGCGGTCGGACCACTGAAGCTTTCTTT. The chain uses TRBV21-1 and TRBJ1-1. TRBV21-1 is reported as a pseudogene. This CDR3 spans 18 amino acids.

The gene calls are TRBV5-1 and TRBJ2-7; D gene unclear. V was shortened by 0 bases and J by 4 bases, with 5 bases between the two germline ends. This CDR3 region has 12 residues. Germline V CDR1 and CDR2: SGHRS, YFSETQ. The CDR3 nucleotides read TGCGCCAGCAGCTTGGTAGGGTACGAGCAGTACTTC. As protein: CASSLVGYEQYF.

The chain joins TRBV4-1 to TRBJ1-4; D not certain. CDR3 length: 14 amino acids. Germline V gene lookup returns CDR1 MGHRA and CDR2 YSYEKL. V gave up 2 bases and J gave up 7 bases, with 11 bases separating them. The CDR3, as DNA: TGCGCCAGCAGCCAAAATTGGGTGGGTGAAAAACTGTTTTTT. Protein: CASSQNWVGEKLFF.

The J gene is TRBJ2-1, the V gene TRBV28; 15 positions match TRBD2. Trimming removed 10 bases from V and 7 bases from J; junction bases left unmatched: 14. CDR1 is MDHEN, CDR2 SYDVKM, per germline. The CDR3 is 17 residues long. CDR3 bases: TGTGCCACCACCGGACTAGCGGGAGGGGTGTTCAGGAATGAGCAGTTCTTC. It codes for CATTGLAGGVFRNEQFF.

The chain has TRBV21-1 and TRBJ1-5; the DNA was not compared with TRBD1, the D call given in the table. TRBV21-1 is described as a pseudogene. CDR3 length: 19 residues. The chain's CDR3 is CASSKPLARQPYSNQPQHF. The CDR3 coding sequence is TGTGCCAGCAGCAAACCCCTTGCCAGGCAGCCTTATAGCAATCAGCCCCAGCATTTT.

This clone has only one observation. The chain couples TRBV6-5 to TRBJ1-4; the D gene is possibly TRBD1 (6 bases). CDR1 and CDR2 (germline): MNHEY, SVGAGI. The CDR3 has 15 residues. Trimming pared 5 bases from V and 3 bases from J, leaving 13 bases between. The CDR3 loop is CASSPGTYPNEKLFF. The CDR3, as DNA: TGTGCCAGCAGTCCTGGGACATATCCTAATGAAAAACTGTTTTTT.

This chain connects TRBV2 to TRBJ1-3, with D hard to call. Per germline, CDR1 SNHLY and CDR2 FYNNEI. The CDR3 totals 14 residues. Trimming removed 4 bases from V and 3 bases from J, with 10 bases in between. This CDR3 is CASSVGGLGNTIYF. In DNA form, the CDR3 reads TGTGCCAGCAGTGTGGGAGGGCTTGGAAACACCATATATTTT. Drawing the rest from reference TRBV2 and TRBJ1-3, the complete variable domain is EPEVTQTPSHQVTQMGQEVILRCVPISNHLYFYWYRQILGQKVEFLVSFYNNEISEKSEIFDDQFSVERPDGSNFTLKIRSTKLEDSAMYFCASSVGGLGNTIYFGEGSWLTVV.

This chain uses TRBV12-3 or TRBV12-4 with TRBJ2-7; no reliable D call. CDR3 length: 11 residues. Trimming took 6 bases from V and 3 from J, leaving 6 bases between them. The DNA for the CDR3 is TGTGCCAGCAGCAACCGCTACGAGCAGTACTTC. Encoded protein: CASSNRYEQYF.

V gene TRBV9 combines with J gene TRBJ2-7; 12 bases align to TRBD2. The CDR3 is 17 amino acids. Germline CDR1 and CDR2: SGDLS and YYNGEE. V dropped 4 bases and J dropped 7; count of bases not matched to a gene: 15. In DNA form, the CDR3 reads TGTGCCAGCAGCCCCCCAACCCCAGGACTAGCGGGAAGTGAGCAGTACTTC. Its protein product is CASSPPTPGLAGSEQYF.

The genes are TRBV5-8 and TRBJ1-5; the D gene is possibly TRBD1 (6 bases). CDR3 length: 14 residues. The germline V gene has CDR1 SGHTS and CDR2 YDEGEE. Trimming removed 7 bases at V and 6 bases at J, with 17 bases between. CDR3 nucleotides: TGTGCCAGCGGTACCCACAGGGTTGGTCAGCCCCAGCATTTT. Translated, it gives CASGTHRVGQPQHF.

This chain joins TRBV18 and TRBJ2-7; possible D gene TRBD2, 6 bases. This CDR3 contains 18 residues. The ends were cut back, 1 base at V and 2 bases at J, with 21 bases in the middle. From germline, CDR1 is KGHSH and CDR2 LQKENI. In nucleotides, the CDR3 is TGTGCCAGCTCACCACGATTTGGCGGGACCACCCGGGCCTACGAGCAGTACTTC. Amino acid sequence: CASSPRFGGTTRAYEQYF.

The chain uses TRBV18 and TRBJ1-1, with 10 bases identical to TRBD1. The germline CDR1 and CDR2 sequences are KGHSH and LQKENI. V was pared by 2 bases and J by 1 base, with 10 bases of the junction left unmatched. The CDR3 is made up of 18 amino acids. This chain's CDR3 is CASSPVTGTGAWNTEAFF. Written as DNA, the CDR3 is TGTGCCAGCTCACCAGTTACCGGGACAGGGGCCTGGAACACTGAAGCTTTCTTT.

This sequence joins TRBV6-1 and TRBJ2-3; 9 bases map to TRBD2. The CDR3 totals 15 residues. The germline V gene encodes CDR1 MNHNS and CDR2 SASEGT. J lost 8 bases, V lost 1 base, and 7 bases had no gene match. The CDR3 loop reads CASSEGLRGGGTQYF. CDR3 nucleotide sequence: TGTGCCAGCAGTGAAGGTTTGCGGGGGGGCGGTACGCAGTATTTT.

The chain uses TRBV25-1 and TRBJ1-2; 7 bases are a match to TRBD1. Germline assignment: CDR1 MGHDK and CDR2 SYGVNS. V shed 10 bases and J 4 bases; nucleotides not matched to a gene: 9. The CDR3 extends over 13 amino acids. CDR3 sequence: CATGDSSIYGYTF. The DNA for the CDR3 is TGTGCCACGGGGGACAGCTCGATCTATGGCTACACCTTC.

The chain couples TRBV19 to TRBJ2-2; 8 nucleotides align to TRBD1. V gave up 5 bases and J gave up 7 bases; unmatched junction bases: 9. CDR1 and CDR2 (germline): LNHDA, SQIVND (reference sequence). CDR3 size: 15 residues. The CDR3 loop is CASSPQDRANGELFF. CDR3 sequence (DNA): TGTGCCAGTAGTCCTCAGGACAGGGCTAACGGGGAGCTGTTTTTT.